A selection of T cell receptor beta chains follows, all from one sample in a study of response to subunit inactivated influenza vaccine. Using its own MiXCR run on the RT-PCR reads, TCRdb lists one record per CDR3 protein. The data contain some 600,000 distinct CDR3 sequences, 11% to 15% of them seen just once; the ten biggest clones take up 7.5% to 8%. The specimen comprised PBMCs from blood, sampled roughly 2 weeks before vaccination. These TCRs come from a man aged 50-59 years who received an inactivated influenza vaccine. CDR3s include the opening cysteine and the closing phenylalanine or tryptophan. A D gene is named only where the DNA matches it firmly. Clone size is shown for a subset of rows, as once, few, many or a class of expanded clone.

TRBJ2-1,TRBD2,TRBV29-1,many,CSVDSSGRHEQFF,TGCAGCGTTGATTCTAGCGGGAGGCATGAGCAGTTCTTC
TRBJ2-2,.,TRBV6-1,.,CAGIIVIWPGELFF,TGTGCCGGAATTATAGTGATATGGCCCGGGGAGCTGTTTTTT
TRBJ2-1,.,TRBV5-1,.,CASSDTGFEQFF,TGCGCCAGCAGCGATACCGGGTTTGAGCAGTTCTTC
TRBJ2-3,.,TRBV27,many,CASSSPVGQGRTDTQYF,TGTGCCAGCAGTTCCCCCGTAGGGCAGGGACGCACAGATACGCAGTATTTT
TRBJ2-5,.,TRBV4-3,.,CASSQKWALQETQYF,TGCGCCAGCAGCCAAAAGTGGGCATTACAAGAGACCCAGTACTTC
TRBJ1-5,TRBD1,TRBV27,.,CASSPRDRGSNQPQHF,TGTGCCAGCAGTCCTCGGGACAGGGGAAGCAATCAGCCCCAGCATTTT
TRBJ1-1,.,TRBV20-1,.,CSARVFGGGTEAFF,TGCAGTGCTAGAGTTTTCGGAGGGGGCACTGAAGCTTTCTTT
TRBJ2-1,.,TRBV6-1,.,CASREQGFSYNEQFF,TGTGCCAGCAGGGAACAGGGATTCTCCTACAATGAGCAGTTCTTC
TRBJ2-7,TRBD2,TRBV7-8,few,CASSSKPLAVDYEQYF,TGTGCCAGCAGCTCGAAACCTCTAGCGGTCGACTACGAGCAGTACTTC
TRBJ2-7,.,TRBV14,.,CASSRAFWEGTGGYEQYF,TGTGCCAGCAGCCGCGCTTTTTGGGAGGGAACAGGGGGCTACGAGCAGTACTTC
TRBJ1-5,.,TRBV7-2,many,CASSLDRVQPQHF,TGTGCCAGCAGCTTAGACAGGGTTCAGCCCCAGCATTTT
TRBJ2-3,.,TRBV15,few,CATSRGGGYTDTQYF,TGTGCCACCAGCAGAGGTGGCGGTTACACAGATACGCAGTATTTT
TRBJ2-7,.,TRBV27,few,CARGANRDPPEQYF,TGTGCCAGGGGGGCGAACCGGGACCCACCCGAGCAGTACTTC
TRBJ2-1,.,TRBV25-1,.,CASKGSNEQFF,TGTGCCAGCAAAGGGAGCAATGAGCAGTTCTTC
TRBJ2-3,.,TRBV29-1,.,CSTTHLGEGTDTQYF,TGCAGCACGACACATTTGGGGGAAGGCACAGATACGCAGTATTTT
TRBJ2-7,.,TRBV7-8,many,CASSLEPSATYEQYF,TGTGCCAGCAGCTTAGAACCTAGCGCGACCTACGAGCAGTACTTC
TRBJ2-6,TRBD2,TRBV29-1,.,CSVEGEGSGANVLTF,TGCAGCGTTGAAGGGGAGGGGTCTGGGGCCAACGTCCTGACTTTC
TRBJ1-6,TRBD1,TRBV24-1,.,CATSDLTGTGINSPLHF,TGTGCCACCAGTGATTTAACCGGGACAGGGATAAATTCACCCCTCCACTTT
TRBJ2-2,.,TRBV3-1,.,CASSHWGSNTGELFF,TGTGCCAGCAGCCACTGGGGCTCGAACACCGGGGAGCTGTTTTTT
TRBJ2-3,.,TRBV10-2,few,CASSRSTGYRTDTQYF,TGCGCCAGCAGCCGCTCTACAGGGTATAGGACAGATACGCAGTATTTT
TRBJ2-1,.,TRBV5-4,.,CASNPIAEFNEQFF,TGTGCCAGCAACCCGATAGCGGAGTTCAATGAGCAGTTCTTC
TRBJ2-7,.,TRBV5-1,many,CASSLAMRVGDEQYF,TGCGCCAGCAGCTTGGCCATGAGAGTCGGGGACGAGCAGTACTTC
TRBJ1-5,TRBD1,TRBV5-1,.,CASSPGTEGQPQHF,TGCGCCAGCAGCCCTGGGACAGAAGGTCAGCCCCAGCATTTT
TRBJ2-1,.,TRBV7-9,many,CASSLSGGYNEQFF,TGTGCCAGCAGTTTATCTGGCGGCTACAATGAGCAGTTCTTC